The 6 T cell receptor beta chains listed next were all sequenced from one sample in a study of blood T cell repertoires in COVID-19. TCRdb's copy holds only in-frame clones and misses some; the assay was immunoSEQ multiplex PCR. The profile covers some 83,000 clones, with approximately 80% appearing a single time and roughly 11% taken by the ten largest. Material for sequencing was peripheral blood. The origin of the receptors is a man between 45 and 60 years old with acute or convalescent COVID-19.

The rearrangement links TRBV3-1 (or the pseudogene TRBV3-2) to TRBJ1-3; no definite D call. Trimming left V 0 bases short and J 5 bases short, with 14 bases between. The CDR3 length is 16 residues. CDR1 and CDR2 (germline): LGHDT, YNNKEL (reference sequence). CDR3 residues: CASSQDGREWRNTIYF. The DNA for the CDR3 is TGTGCCAGCAGCCAAGATGGAAGGGAGTGGAGAAACACCATATATTTT.

The V call is TRBV11-1, the J call TRBJ1-2; unclear D gene. Germline V gene data show CDR1 as SGHAT and CDR2 as FQDESV (reference sequence). The CDR3 totals 13 residues. The V end was cut by 3 bases, the J end by 4 bases, with 9 bases between. CDR3 coding DNA: TGTGCCAGCAGCTTGTCAGATACCTATGGCTACACCTTC. Its protein is CASSLSDTYGYTF.

V is TRBV24-1 and J is TRBJ1-3; D remains unclear. The V gene's germline CDR1 is KGHDR and CDR2 SFDVKD. The V end was cut by 5 bases, the J end by 0 bases, with 7 bases between. This CDR3 has 14 residues. This CDR3 is CATSASGSGNTIYF. The CDR3 bases are TGTGCCACCAGTGCCTCCGGCTCTGGAAACACCATATATTTT.

J is TRBJ1-1 and V is TRBV5-6; a possible D gene is TRBD1 (6 bases). There are 16 residues in the CDR3. V lost 4 bases and J 4 bases, leaving 20 bases between the germline ends. The germline V gene encodes CDR1 SGHDT and CDR2 YYEEEE. DNA of the CDR3: TGTGCCAGCAGCACGGGCTTGAAGAGGGGGATCACTGAAGCTTTCTTT. The encoded protein is CASSTGLKRGITEAFF.

The chain combines TRBV5-4 with TRBJ2-1, with 12 positions matching TRBD2. Germline CDR1 SGHNT, CDR2 YYREEE (reference sequence). With V trimmed by 0 bases and J by 9 bases, 4 bases remained unmatched. The CDR3 totals 15 residues. The CDR3 loop is CASSLGLAGGGEQFF. In nucleotides, the CDR3 is TGTGCCAGCAGCTTGGGGCTAGCGGGAGGGGGTGAGCAGTTCTTC.

The chain combines TRBV7-2 with TRBJ2-7; D is ambiguous. CDR1 is SGHTA, CDR2 FQGNSA, per germline. V was trimmed by 2 bases and J by 1 base, leaving 9 bases between them. This CDR3 has 14 residues. This chain's CDR3 is CASSLLAVSYEQYF. CDR3 in DNA: TGTGCCAGCAGCTTACTGGCGGTATCCTACGAGCAGTACTTC.